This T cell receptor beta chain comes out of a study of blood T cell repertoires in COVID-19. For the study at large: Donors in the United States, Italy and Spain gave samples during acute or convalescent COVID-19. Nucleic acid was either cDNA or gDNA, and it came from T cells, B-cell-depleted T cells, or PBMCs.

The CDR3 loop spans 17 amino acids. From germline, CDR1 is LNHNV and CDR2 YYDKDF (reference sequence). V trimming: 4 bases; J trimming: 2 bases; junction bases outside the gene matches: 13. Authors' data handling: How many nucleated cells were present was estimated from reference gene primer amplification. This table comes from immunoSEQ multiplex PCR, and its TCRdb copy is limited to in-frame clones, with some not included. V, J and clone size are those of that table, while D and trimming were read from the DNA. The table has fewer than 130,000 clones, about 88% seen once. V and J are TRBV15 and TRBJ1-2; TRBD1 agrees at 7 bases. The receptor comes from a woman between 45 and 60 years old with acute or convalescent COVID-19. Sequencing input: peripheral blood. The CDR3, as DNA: TGTGCCACCAGCAAGAGACAGGGCGAGAGTTCCAACTATGGCTACACCTTC. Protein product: CATSKRQGESSNYGYTF.